These T cell receptor beta chains were read from a single sample in a study of T cell repertoires in cytomegalovirus infection. The antigens these receptors bind are not known. One entry per CDR3 protein, called by TCRdb with MiXCR from the reads. The table lists about 920,000 distinct CDR3 sequences, approximately 31% of them singletons. Sequencing used cultured CD8+ T cells from PBMCs, obtained from culture after CMV antigen stimulation. The receptors shown here come from a human donor in good health (CMV status not recorded). Some clones in this sample may be carry-over from other donors' samples. The CDR3 runs from the conserved cysteine through the conserved F or W. Each record gives: D gene, clone size, J gene, V gene, CDR3 protein, CDR3 DNA. The D gene is left open where the match is weak. Expanded clones are given a class, and other clones once, few, many or no size at all.

d_call: TRBD2; clone_size: -; j_call: TRBJ2-2; v_call: TRBV24-1; cdr3_aa: CATSSGGYTGELFF; cdr3_nt: TGTGCCACCAGTTCCGGGGGGTACACCGGGGAGCTGTTTTTT
d_call: TRBD1; clone_size: few; j_call: TRBJ2-5; v_call: TRBV27; cdr3_aa: CASRRTGRQETQYF; cdr3_nt: TGTGCCAGCAGGCGGACAGGGCGCCAAGAGACCCAGTACTTC
d_call: -; clone_size: -; j_call: TRBJ1-5; v_call: TRBV10-3; cdr3_aa: CAISEGDINQPQHF; cdr3_nt: TGTGCCATCAGTGAGGGGGATATCAATCAGCCCCAGCATTTT
d_call: -; clone_size: -; j_call: TRBJ2-7; v_call: TRBV13; cdr3_aa: CASSLDTSYEQYF; cdr3_nt: TGTGCCAGCAGCTTGGACACATCCTACGAGCAGTACTTC
d_call: TRBD2; clone_size: few; j_call: TRBJ2-1; v_call: TRBV27; cdr3_aa: CASSLWGTSGGYEQFF; cdr3_nt: TGTGCCAGCAGTTTATGGGGGACTAGCGGGGGGTATGAGCAGTTCTTC
d_call: TRBD1; clone_size: -; j_call: TRBJ2-1; v_call: TRBV5-1; cdr3_aa: CASSLFRTGGLGDEQFF; cdr3_nt: TGCGCCAGCAGCTTGTTCCGGACAGGGGGCTTAGGCGATGAGCAGTTCTTC
d_call: -; clone_size: -; j_call: TRBJ1-1; v_call: TRBV27; cdr3_aa: CASSLSYSGNTEAFF; cdr3_nt: TGTGCCAGCAGTTTATCCTACAGCGGGAACACTGAAGCTTTCTTT
d_call: -; clone_size: -; j_call: TRBJ2-3; v_call: TRBV12-3/TRBV12-4; cdr3_aa: CASSYQTGSTTDTQYF; cdr3_nt: TGTGCCAGCAGTTACCAGACAGGTTCTACCACAGATACGCAGTATTTT
d_call: -; clone_size: -; j_call: TRBJ2-7; v_call: TRBV29-1; cdr3_aa: CSVVAASGYEQYF; cdr3_nt: TGCAGCGTTGTGGCGGCCTCAGGCTACGAGCAGTACTTC
d_call: TRBD2; clone_size: -; j_call: TRBJ2-3; v_call: TRBV2; cdr3_aa: CASSALAGGSTDTQYF; cdr3_nt: TGTGCCAGCAGTGCCCTAGCGGGGGGGAGCACAGATACGCAGTATTTT
d_call: -; clone_size: once; j_call: TRBJ2-7; v_call: TRBV4-2; cdr3_aa: CVSSPAEFSYEQYF; cdr3_nt: TGTGTCAGCAGTCCAGCGGAATTCTCCTACGAGCAGTACTTC
d_call: TRBD1; clone_size: many; j_call: TRBJ1-2; v_call: TRBV11-3; cdr3_aa: CASSLGTASYGYTF; cdr3_nt: TGTGCCAGCAGCTTGGGGACAGCTTCCTATGGCTACACCTTC
d_call: -; clone_size: -; j_call: TRBJ1-2; v_call: TRBV15; cdr3_aa: CATSRESQLHGYTF; cdr3_nt: TGTGCCACCAGCAGAGAGAGCCAGCTTCATGGCTACACCTTC
d_call: -; clone_size: few; j_call: TRBJ1-6; v_call: TRBV7-2; cdr3_aa: CASSLDGGGSPLHF; cdr3_nt: TGTGCCAGCAGCTTAGACGGGGGCGGGTCACCCCTCCACTTT
d_call: -; clone_size: -; j_call: TRBJ2-1; v_call: TRBV4-1; cdr3_aa: CASSQEGGRRDAEQFF; cdr3_nt: TGCGCCAGCAGCCAAGAGGGGGGCCGCAGGGACGCTGAGCAGTTCTTC
d_call: -; clone_size: few; j_call: TRBJ2-7; v_call: TRBV10-1; cdr3_aa: CASSEVPGRSSYEQYF; cdr3_nt: TGCGCCAGCAGTGAGGTCCCGGGACGGAGCTCCTACGAGCAGTACTTC
d_call: -; clone_size: few; j_call: TRBJ1-3; v_call: TRBV7-2; cdr3_aa: CASSTHWTVSGNTIYF; cdr3_nt: TGTGCCAGCAGCACCCATTGGACAGTCTCTGGAAACACCATATATTTT
d_call: TRBD2; clone_size: once; j_call: TRBJ2-7; v_call: TRBV25-1; cdr3_aa: CASSDGGETYEQYF; cdr3_nt: TGTGCCAGCAGTGACGGGGGGGAAACCTACGAGCAGTACTTC
d_call: -; clone_size: -; j_call: TRBJ1-3; v_call: TRBV5-6; cdr3_aa: CASSFPTGTGNTIYF; cdr3_nt: TGTGCCAGCAGCTTCCCGACGGGGACTGGAAACACCATATATTTT
d_call: TRBD1; clone_size: -; j_call: TRBJ1-6; v_call: TRBV6-5; cdr3_aa: CASSYGQADSPLHF; cdr3_nt: TGTGCCAGCAGTTACGGACAGGCGGATTCACCCCTCCACTTT
d_call: -; clone_size: -; j_call: TRBJ2-2; v_call: TRBV6-2/TRBV6-3; cdr3_aa: CASSPTSTGELFF; cdr3_nt: TGTGCCAGCAGCCCCACTAGCACCGGGGAGCTGTTTTTT
d_call: TRBD1; clone_size: -; j_call: TRBJ2-1; v_call: TRBV7-2; cdr3_aa: CASSWPGQGIYNEQFF; cdr3_nt: TGTGCCAGCAGCTGGCCGGGACAGGGGATCTACAATGAGCAGTTCTTC
d_call: TRBD1; clone_size: -; j_call: TRBJ1-6; v_call: TRBV2; cdr3_aa: CASSGPGQNNSPLHF; cdr3_nt: TGTGCCAGCAGTGGGCCGGGACAGAATAATTCACCCCTCCACTTT
d_call: -; clone_size: few; j_call: TRBJ1-1; v_call: TRBV7-6; cdr3_aa: CASSQLGGRNTEAFF; cdr3_nt: TGTGCCAGCAGCCAATTAGGGGGGAGGAACACTGAAGCTTTCTTT
d_call: TRBD2; clone_size: many; j_call: TRBJ2-1; v_call: TRBV5-6; cdr3_aa: CASSILGTSGGEYREQFF; cdr3_nt: TGTGCCAGCAGCATACTAGGGACTAGCGGGGGGGAGTATCGTGAGCAGTTCTTC
d_call: TRBD2; clone_size: few; j_call: TRBJ2-7; v_call: TRBV7-6; cdr3_aa: CASSPLTSSSSYEQYF; cdr3_nt: TGTGCCAGCAGTCCTCTGACTAGCAGTAGCTCCTACGAGCAGTACTTC
d_call: -; clone_size: -; j_call: TRBJ1-2; v_call: TRBV2; cdr3_aa: CASGGTSGDGYTF; cdr3_nt: TGTGCCAGCGGGGGCACCAGCGGAGATGGCTACACCTTC
d_call: -; clone_size: -; j_call: TRBJ2-3; v_call: TRBV19; cdr3_aa: CASSIEERAPNTDTQYF; cdr3_nt: TGTGCCAGTAGTATAGAGGAGAGGGCACCCAACACAGATACGCAGTATTTT
d_call: TRBD1; clone_size: many; j_call: TRBJ1-5; v_call: TRBV7-8; cdr3_aa: CASSFWTGGRGGNQPQHF; cdr3_nt: TGTGCCAGCAGCTTTTGGACAGGGGGCAGGGGGGGCAATCAGCCCCAGCATTTT
d_call: -; clone_size: -; j_call: TRBJ1-1; v_call: TRBV2; cdr3_aa: CASPPEAFF; cdr3_nt: TGTGCCAGCCCGCCTGAAGCTTTCTTT
d_call: -; clone_size: -; j_call: TRBJ2-1; v_call: TRBV6-1; cdr3_aa: CASSEARYNEQFF; cdr3_nt: TGTGCCAGCAGTGAAGCTCGGTACAATGAGCAGTTCTTC
d_call: TRBD1; clone_size: few; j_call: TRBJ2-3; v_call: TRBV28; cdr3_aa: CASSPGQTSTDTQYF; cdr3_nt: TGTGCCAGCAGCCCGGGACAGACTAGCACAGATACGCAGTATTTT
d_call: -; clone_size: -; j_call: TRBJ2-7; v_call: TRBV7-2; cdr3_aa: CASSPDLGPAYEQYF; cdr3_nt: TGTGCCAGCAGCCCAGATCTAGGGCCTGCCTACGAGCAGTACTTC
d_call: -; clone_size: -; j_call: TRBJ2-3; v_call: TRBV6-1; cdr3_aa: CASSEDVGTDTQYF; cdr3_nt: TGTGCCAGCAGTGAAGACGTGGGGACAGATACGCAGTATTTT
d_call: TRBD1; clone_size: -; j_call: TRBJ1-1; v_call: TRBV12-3/TRBV12-4; cdr3_aa: CASIRGHTEAFF; cdr3_nt: TGTGCCAGCATCAGGGGGCACACTGAAGCTTTCTTT
d_call: TRBD1; clone_size: -; j_call: TRBJ1-2; v_call: TRBV29-1; cdr3_aa: CSVDQGARGYTF; cdr3_nt: TGCAGCGTAGACCAGGGGGCTCGTGGCTACACCTTC
d_call: TRBD1; clone_size: -; j_call: TRBJ1-2; v_call: TRBV29-1; cdr3_aa: CSVDWTGTANYGYTF; cdr3_nt: TGCAGCGTTGACTGGACAGGGACGGCTAACTATGGCTACACCTTC
d_call: -; clone_size: -; j_call: TRBJ2-2; v_call: TRBV5-1; cdr3_aa: CASSQAGVAGNTGELFF; cdr3_nt: TGCGCCAGCAGCCAGGCGGGCGTCGCGGGGAACACCGGGGAGCTGTTTTTT
d_call: -; clone_size: few; j_call: TRBJ1-6; v_call: TRBV27; cdr3_aa: CASSLIWAGQDSPLHF; cdr3_nt: TGTGCCAGCAGTTTAATTTGGGCAGGGCAGGATTCACCCCTCCACTTT
d_call: TRBD1; clone_size: few; j_call: TRBJ2-7; v_call: TRBV27; cdr3_aa: CASSADRGLGEQYF; cdr3_nt: TGTGCCAGCAGTGCAGACAGGGGTTTGGGCGAGCAGTACTTC
d_call: -; clone_size: -; j_call: TRBJ1-1; v_call: TRBV7-9; cdr3_aa: CASSSGTGPAFF; cdr3_nt: TGTGCCAGCAGCTCCGGGACTGGCCCTGCTTTCTTT